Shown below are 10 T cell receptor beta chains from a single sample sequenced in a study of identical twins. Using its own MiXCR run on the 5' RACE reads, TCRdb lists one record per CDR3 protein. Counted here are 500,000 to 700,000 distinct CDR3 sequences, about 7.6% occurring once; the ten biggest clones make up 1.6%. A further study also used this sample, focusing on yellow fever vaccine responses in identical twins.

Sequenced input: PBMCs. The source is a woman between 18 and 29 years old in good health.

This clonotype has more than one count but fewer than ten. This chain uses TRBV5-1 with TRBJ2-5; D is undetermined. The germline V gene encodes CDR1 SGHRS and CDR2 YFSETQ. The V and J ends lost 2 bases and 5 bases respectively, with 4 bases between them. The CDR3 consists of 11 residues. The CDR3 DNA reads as TGCGCCAGCAGCTTCATGGAGACCCAGTACTTC. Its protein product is CASSFMETQYF.

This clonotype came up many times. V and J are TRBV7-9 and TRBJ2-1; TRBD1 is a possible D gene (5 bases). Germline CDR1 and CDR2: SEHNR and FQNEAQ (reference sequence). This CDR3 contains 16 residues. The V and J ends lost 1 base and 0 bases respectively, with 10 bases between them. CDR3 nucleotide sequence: TGTGCCAGCAGCTTAGTTCAGGGTTCCTCCTACAATGAGCAGTTCTTC. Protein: CASSLVQGSSYNEQFF.

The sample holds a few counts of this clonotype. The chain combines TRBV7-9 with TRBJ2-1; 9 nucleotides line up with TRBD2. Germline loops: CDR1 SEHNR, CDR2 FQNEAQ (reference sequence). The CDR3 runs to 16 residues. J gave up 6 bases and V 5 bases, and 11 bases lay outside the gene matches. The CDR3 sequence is CASSPPGLARGNEQFF. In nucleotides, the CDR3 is TGTGCCAGCAGCCCCCCGGGACTAGCCAGGGGCAATGAGCAGTTCTTC.

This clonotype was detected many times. CDR3: CASSYDNSGNTIYF. Here the CDR3 DNA reads TGTGCCAGCAGTTACGACAACTCTGGAAACACCATATATTTT. The chain joins TRBV6-5 to TRBJ1-3; no definite D call. The V gene lost 2 bases and the J gene lost 0 bases, with 5 bases spanning the gap. The CDR3 contains 14 residues. Germline CDR1 and CDR2: MNHEY and SVGAGI.

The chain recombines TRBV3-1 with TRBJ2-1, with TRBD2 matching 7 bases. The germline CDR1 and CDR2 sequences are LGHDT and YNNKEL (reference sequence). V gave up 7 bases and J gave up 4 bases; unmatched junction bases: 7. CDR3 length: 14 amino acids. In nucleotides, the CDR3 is TGTGCCAGCACCCTTAGCGGGTGTTACAATGAGCAGTTCTTC. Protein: CASTLSGCYNEQFF.

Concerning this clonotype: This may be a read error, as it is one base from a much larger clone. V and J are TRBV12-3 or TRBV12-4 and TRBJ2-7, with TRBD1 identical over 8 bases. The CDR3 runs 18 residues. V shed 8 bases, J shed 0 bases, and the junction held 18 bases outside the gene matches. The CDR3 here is CASCSPNSTGVSSYEQYV. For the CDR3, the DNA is TGTGCCAGCTGTTCACCCAACTCGACAGGGGTGAGCTCCTACGAGCAGTACGTC.

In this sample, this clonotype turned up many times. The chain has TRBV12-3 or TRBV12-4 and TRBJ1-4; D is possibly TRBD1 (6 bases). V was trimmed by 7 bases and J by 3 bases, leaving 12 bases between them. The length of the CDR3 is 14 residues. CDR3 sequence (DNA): TGTGCCAGCAAGCTGACAGGCGCTAATGAAAAACTGTTTTTT. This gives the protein CASKLTGANEKLFF.

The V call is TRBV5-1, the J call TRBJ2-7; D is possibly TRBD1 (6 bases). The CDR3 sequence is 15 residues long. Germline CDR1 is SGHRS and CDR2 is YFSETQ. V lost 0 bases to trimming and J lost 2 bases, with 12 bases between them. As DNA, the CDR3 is TGCGCCAGCAGCTTGGCCGCAGGGGCCGCCTACGAGCAGTACTTC. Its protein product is CASSLAAGAAYEQYF. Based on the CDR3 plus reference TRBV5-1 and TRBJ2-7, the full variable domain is KAGVTQTPRYLIKTRGQQVTLSCSPISGHRSVSWYQQTPGQGLQFLFEYFSETQRNKGNFPGRFSGRQFSNSRSEMNVSTLELGDSALYLCASSLAAGAAYEQYFGPGTRLTVT.

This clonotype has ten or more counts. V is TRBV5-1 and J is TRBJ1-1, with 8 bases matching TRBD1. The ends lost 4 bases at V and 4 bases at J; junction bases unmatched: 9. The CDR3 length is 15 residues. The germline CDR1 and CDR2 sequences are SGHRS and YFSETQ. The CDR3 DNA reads TGCGCCAGCAGCGAAAGGACAGGGTTGGGCACTGAAGCTTTCTTT. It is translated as CASSERTGLGTEAFF.

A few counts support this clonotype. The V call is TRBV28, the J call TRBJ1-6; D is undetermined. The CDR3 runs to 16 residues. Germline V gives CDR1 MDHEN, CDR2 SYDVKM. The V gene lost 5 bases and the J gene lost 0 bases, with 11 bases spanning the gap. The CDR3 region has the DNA TGTGCCAGCAGTCAGGCCTCAAGCTCCTATAATTCACCCCTCCACTTT. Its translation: CASSQASSSYNSPLHF.